Listed below are T cell receptor beta chains from one sample, sequenced in a study of control samples from healthy donors and cancer patients. Clones were sequenced by immunoSEQ multiplex PCR, and TCRdb holds only the in-frame ones, with some missing. The table includes around 150,000 clones, roughly 94% detected once. Sequenced input: blood. Receptors originate from a woman between 40 and 50 years old in good health. CDR3s include the opening cysteine and the closing phenylalanine or tryptophan. The D gene is left open where the match is weak. Clone sizes are given selectively: once, few, many, or a class where the clone is expanded.

-,TRBD1,TRBV4-3,TRBJ2-5,TGCGCCAGCAGCCAAACAGGGGACGGAGAGACCCAGTACTTC,CASSQTGDGETQYF
-,-,TRBV10-3,TRBJ1-4,TGTGCCATCAGTGCCGATCCAACTAATGAAAAACTGTTTTTT,CAISADPTNEKLFF
-,TRBD1,TRBV27,TRBJ2-7,TGTGCCAGCAGTTTTGGGACAGGGGGGACCTACGAGCAGTACTTC,CASSFGTGGTYEQYF
-,TRBD2,TRBV7-8,TRBJ2-3,TGTGCCAGCAGCTTCTTGACTAGCGGTAGCACAGATACGCAGTATTTT,CASSFLTSGSTDTQYF
-,TRBD1,TRBV4-3,TRBJ1-2,TGCGCCAGCAGCCAAGGGTCACAGGGGGCGTATGGCTACACCTTC,CASSQGSQGAYGYTF
-,-,TRBV11-1,TRBJ1-5,TGTGCCAGCAGCTTGGGTAGCAATCAGCCCCAGCATTTT,CASSLGSNQPQHF
-,-,TRBV18,TRBJ1-1,TGTGCCAGCTCACCCAGGGCTATGAACACTGAAGCTTTCTTT,CASSPRAMNTEAFF
-,-,TRBV4-3,TRBJ2-1,TGCGCCAGCAGCCCCTTAATAGGGGGAAATGAGCAGTTCTTC,CASSPLIGGNEQFF
once,TRBD1,TRBV6-2/TRBV6-3,TRBJ2-5,TGTGCCAGCAGTTACCTCAGGGGGCAAGAGACCCAGTACTTC,CASSYLRGQETQYF
-,-,TRBV7-8,TRBJ1-2,TGTGCCAGCAGCCCTGGGACGGGCTATGGCTACACCTTC,CASSPGTGYGYTF
-,-,TRBV14,TRBJ1-1,TGTGCCAGCAGCCAGCAGGGCAGGGCAGAAGCTTTCTTT,CASSQQGRAEAFF
-,-,TRBV18,TRBJ1-1,TGTGCCAGCTCGCGAGATACAGAGCCGGCTTTGAACACTGAAGCTTTCTTT,CASSRDTEPALNTEAFF
-,TRBD2,TRBV30,TRBJ2-3,TGTGCCTGGTCTCCGGGACTATCCACAGATACGCAGTATTTT,CAWSPGLSTDTQYF
once,TRBD2,TRBV7-3,TRBJ2-5,TGTGCCAGCAGCGCAGACACTAGCGGGGGGCGGACCCAGTACTTC,CASSADTSGGRTQYF
-,TRBD1,TRBV7-2,TRBJ2-7,TGTGCCAGCAGTACCGGGACAGGGTACTACGAGCAGTACTTC,CASSTGTGYYEQYF
-,-,TRBV6-6,TRBJ2-2,TGTGCCAGCAGTTACCCAGACAGCGGGGAGCTGTTTTTT,CASSYPDSGELFF
-,-,TRBV7-9,TRBJ2-2,TGTGCCAGCAGCTTAGGTGCGAACACCGGGGAGCTGTTTTTT,CASSLGANTGELFF
-,-,TRBV12-5,TRBJ2-2,TGTGCTAGTGGTTTGTTTCAATTTGCGGGGTATATCACCGGGGAGCTGTTTTTT,CASGLFQFAGYITGELFF
-,-,TRBV12-3/TRBV12-4,TRBJ1-2,TGTGCCAGCAGGGTAGACGGAAACTATGGCTACACCTTC,CASRVDGNYGYTF
-,TRBD1,TRBV19,TRBJ1-2,TGTGCCAGTAGTATCCCTGCGGGGACAGGGATCGGCTACACCTTC,CASSIPAGTGIGYTF
once,-,TRBV12-3/TRBV12-4,TRBJ2-7,TGTGCCAGCAGTTTGAGGACAGACGGCGAGCAGTACTTC,CASSLRTDGEQYF
-,-,TRBV7-2,TRBJ1-4,TGTGCCAGCAGCCCGGGCGGGGGACCTGGCGGTGAAAAACTGTTTTTT,CASSPGGGPGGEKLFF
few,-,TRBV12-3/TRBV12-4,TRBJ1-5,TGTGCCAGCAGTGCAGGGGGCAATCAGCCCCAGCATTTT,CASSAGGNQPQHF
-,-,TRBV7-2,TRBJ2-3,TGTGCCAGCACACCCGGGGGCGGTAGCACAGATACGCAGTATTTT,CASTPGGGSTDTQYF
-,-,TRBV19,TRBJ1-2,TGTGCCAGTAGCCCCACAGGGCACGGCTACACCTTC,CASSPTGHGYTF
-,-,TRBV9,TRBJ2-1,TGTGCCAGCAGCGTAGAGAGCGGCTCCTACAATGAGCAGTTCTTC,CASSVESGSYNEQFF
-,-,TRBV5-1,TRBJ2-1,TGCGCCAGCAGCTTGGCCTTTAGGTCTAGTTTGCTGGAGGGCTCCTACAATGAGCAGTTCTTC,CASSLAFRSSLLEGSYNEQFF